This TCR beta chain was captured in a study of radiotherapy plus CTLA-4 blockade in lung cancer. Across the whole study: Objective responses were documented in around a sixth of patients, with disease control in roughly 30%. General study results and limits: Clones derived from tumor TCRs expanded in blood after radiotherapy plus ipilimumab. Together with interferon-beta, which increased in serum after radiation, early dynamic changes in blood T cell clones were reportedly the best predictors of response.

Focal radiation and CTLA-4 blockade (ipilimumab) were tested in chemo-refractory metastatic non-small-cell lung cancer patients. The ends lost 2 bases at V and 5 bases at J; junction bases unmatched: 3. CDR1 is SGDLS and CDR2 is YYNGEE in the germline V gene. The CDR3 is 14 amino acids. A remark on this clone: The antigen is unknown.

Some clones are missing from TCRdb's copy, which holds only in-frame ones; the method was immunoSEQ multiplex PCR. The sample contains 40,000 to 50,000 clones, 80% to 85% of which appear only once. Here the sequenced sample was peripheral blood, taken from a patient treated with radiotherapy plus ipilimumab. The chain has TRBV9 and TRBJ2-1; 8 bases map to TRBD2. This clonotype was obtained from a human donor with non-small cell lung cancer who had stable disease on radiotherapy plus ipilimumab. CDR3 in DNA: TGTGCCAGCAGCGTTCCAGCGGGAGACAATGAGCAGTTCTTC. It translates to CASSVPAGDNEQFF.